Listed below are T cell receptor beta chains from one sample, sequenced in a study of T-cell reconstitution after alpha-beta-depleted transplantation in children. TCRdb called the PCR reads again in MiXCR, with one record for every CDR3 protein. The sample shows approximately 390,000 distinct CDR3 sequences, 11% of them seen only once. The sequenced sample was PBMCs from the stem cell graft donor, obtained from the stem cell graft. Receptors were obtained from a human donor who donated a stem cell graft to a child with acute myeloid leukemia. CDR3s include the opening cysteine and the closing phenylalanine or tryptophan. Fields, in order: J gene, D gene, clone size, V gene, CDR3 protein, CDR3 DNA. The D gene is left open where the match is weak. Size is stated for part of the rows, as once, few or many counts, or as a class when the clone is expanded.

j_call: TRBJ2-7; d_call: TRBD1; clone_size: .; v_call: TRBV6-2/TRBV6-3; cdr3_aa: CASRKWGQGADEQYF; cdr3_nt: TGTGCCAGCAGAAAGTGGGGACAGGGGGCCGACGAGCAGTACTTC
j_call: TRBJ2-3; d_call: TRBD2; clone_size: few; v_call: TRBV2; cdr3_aa: CASEASGGPNTQYF; cdr3_nt: TGTGCCAGCGAGGCTAGCGGGGGGCCGAATACGCAGTATTTT
j_call: TRBJ2-1; d_call: .; clone_size: few; v_call: TRBV12-3/TRBV12-4; cdr3_aa: CASTQDPANEQFF; cdr3_nt: TGTGCCAGCACCCAGGACCCGGCCAATGAGCAGTTCTTC
j_call: TRBJ1-5; d_call: .; clone_size: few; v_call: TRBV12-3/TRBV12-4; cdr3_aa: CASMQQGNQPQHF; cdr3_nt: TGTGCCAGCATGCAACAGGGAAATCAGCCCCAGCATTTT
j_call: TRBJ2-7; d_call: .; clone_size: many; v_call: TRBV12-3/TRBV12-4; cdr3_aa: CASSFGGPPYEQYF; cdr3_nt: TGTGCCAGCAGTTTTGGGGGACCGCCCTACGAGCAGTACTTC
j_call: TRBJ1-1; d_call: .; clone_size: few; v_call: TRBV4-1; cdr3_aa: CASSQALSSFKAFF; cdr3_nt: TGCGCCAGCAGCCAAGCTCTCAGTAGCTTCAAAGCTTTCTTT
j_call: TRBJ2-2; d_call: .; clone_size: few; v_call: TRBV27; cdr3_aa: CASSSNYLKTGEELFF; cdr3_nt: TGTGCCAGCAGTTCAAACTATTTGAAGACCGGTGAGGAGCTGTTTTTT
j_call: TRBJ2-1; d_call: .; clone_size: few; v_call: TRBV5-6; cdr3_aa: CASSGVRLVDEQFF; cdr3_nt: TGTGCCAGCAGCGGCGTCAGGTTGGTCGATGAGCAGTTCTTC
j_call: TRBJ2-2; d_call: TRBD2; clone_size: .; v_call: TRBV4-1; cdr3_aa: CASSPGLARTGELFF; cdr3_nt: TGCGCCAGCAGCCCGGGACTAGCGCGTACCGGGGAGCTGTTTTTT
j_call: TRBJ2-1; d_call: TRBD2; clone_size: few; v_call: TRBV20-1; cdr3_aa: CSGLVPRSNEQFF; cdr3_nt: TGCAGCGGACTAGTTCCGCGATCAAATGAGCAGTTCTTC
j_call: TRBJ1-2; d_call: TRBD1; clone_size: .; v_call: TRBV27; cdr3_aa: CASSSPGQGVEGYTF; cdr3_nt: TGTGCCAGCAGTTCCCCTGGACAGGGGGTGGAAGGCTACACCTTC
j_call: TRBJ1-2; d_call: .; clone_size: .; v_call: TRBV6-5; cdr3_aa: CASSYSGVGGPGGYTF; cdr3_nt: TGTGCCAGCAGTTACTCTGGTGTGGGGGGCCCAGGTGGCTACACCTTC
j_call: TRBJ2-4; d_call: TRBD1; clone_size: many; v_call: TRBV7-2; cdr3_aa: CASRQGNENIQYF; cdr3_nt: TGTGCCAGCAGACAGGGGAACGAAAACATTCAGTACTTC
j_call: TRBJ1-4; d_call: TRBD1; clone_size: .; v_call: TRBV20-1; cdr3_aa: CSARLTGGNEKLYF; cdr3_nt: TGCAGTGCTAGATTAACAGGGGGCAATGAAAAACTGTATTTT
j_call: TRBJ2-3; d_call: .; clone_size: few; v_call: TRBV29-1; cdr3_aa: CSVDGTGERLSTDTQYF; cdr3_nt: TGCAGCGTTGATGGTACCGGAGAAAGATTGAGCACAGATACGCAGTATTTT
j_call: TRBJ1-6; d_call: TRBD1; clone_size: .; v_call: TRBV7-3; cdr3_aa: CASSLTGANSPLHF; cdr3_nt: TGTGCCAGCAGCTTGACAGGGGCAAATTCACCCCTCCACTTT
j_call: TRBJ1-4; d_call: .; clone_size: .; v_call: TRBV27; cdr3_aa: CASSLSKFRREPATNEKLFF; cdr3_nt: TGTGCCAGCAGTTTATCGAAGTTTAGGAGGGAACCCGCAACTAATGAAAAACTGTTTTTT
j_call: TRBJ1-1; d_call: .; clone_size: few; v_call: TRBV29-1; cdr3_aa: CSALRNTEAFF; cdr3_nt: TGCAGCGCTTTACGGAACACTGAAGCTTTCTTT
j_call: TRBJ2-2; d_call: TRBD2; clone_size: few; v_call: TRBV5-1; cdr3_aa: CASSLATLAGVTGELFF; cdr3_nt: TGCGCCAGCAGCTTGGCCACACTAGCGGGGGTAACCGGGGAGCTGTTTTTT
j_call: TRBJ1-5; d_call: TRBD1; clone_size: .; v_call: TRBV30; cdr3_aa: CAWSEGTGKNQPQHF; cdr3_nt: TGTGCCTGGAGTGAAGGGACAGGCAAGAATCAGCCCCAGCATTTT
j_call: TRBJ2-1; d_call: TRBD2; clone_size: few; v_call: TRBV5-6; cdr3_aa: CASSREVGQFF; cdr3_nt: TGTGCCAGCAGCCGGGAGGTAGGGCAGTTCTTC
j_call: TRBJ2-2; d_call: .; clone_size: .; v_call: TRBV5-1; cdr3_aa: CASSDPNTGELFF; cdr3_nt: TGCGCCAGCAGCGACCCGAACACCGGGGAGCTGTTTTTT
j_call: TRBJ2-1; d_call: .; clone_size: few; v_call: TRBV7-9; cdr3_aa: CASSFWGSEQFF; cdr3_nt: TGTGCCAGCAGCTTTTGGGGGTCTGAGCAGTTCTTC
j_call: TRBJ1-1; d_call: TRBD1; clone_size: many; v_call: TRBV29-1; cdr3_aa: CSVGGTGRADTEAFF; cdr3_nt: TGCAGCGTTGGAGGGACAGGGAGGGCGGACACTGAAGCTTTCTTT
j_call: TRBJ1-6; d_call: TRBD1; clone_size: many; v_call: TRBV5-1; cdr3_aa: CASSFGQGSSPLHF; cdr3_nt: TGCGCCAGCAGCTTCGGACAGGGGAGTTCACCCCTCCACTTT
j_call: TRBJ2-1; d_call: .; clone_size: .; v_call: TRBV7-9; cdr3_aa: CASSLRVGLEQFF; cdr3_nt: TGTGCCAGCAGCCTAAGGGTAGGGCTTGAGCAGTTCTTC
j_call: TRBJ2-1; d_call: TRBD2; clone_size: once; v_call: TRBV5-1; cdr3_aa: CASSLSGRARAYNEQFF; cdr3_nt: TGCGCCAGCAGCTTGAGCGGGAGGGCCAGGGCCTACAATGAGCAGTTCTTC
j_call: TRBJ2-6; d_call: .; clone_size: many; v_call: TRBV4-3; cdr3_aa: CASSQDHYDREAGANVLTF; cdr3_nt: TGCGCCAGCAGCCAAGACCATTATGACAGGGAGGCTGGGGCCAACGTCCTGACTTTC
j_call: TRBJ1-4; d_call: .; clone_size: .; v_call: TRBV5-1; cdr3_aa: CASSLEAGPSEKLFF; cdr3_nt: TGCGCCAGCAGCTTGGAAGCGGGACCTAGTGAAAAACTGTTTTTT
j_call: TRBJ2-3; d_call: .; clone_size: few; v_call: TRBV6-5; cdr3_aa: CASHKGDTQYF; cdr3_nt: TGTGCCAGCCACAAAGGAGATACGCAGTATTTT
j_call: TRBJ1-2; d_call: TRBD1; clone_size: few; v_call: TRBV29-1; cdr3_aa: CSVEVGQGDGYTF; cdr3_nt: TGCAGCGTTGAAGTCGGACAGGGAGATGGCTACACCTTC
j_call: TRBJ2-5; d_call: TRBD1; clone_size: .; v_call: TRBV6-5; cdr3_aa: CASSYSRTGGETQYF; cdr3_nt: TGTGCCAGCAGTTACTCCCGGACAGGGGGAGAGACCCAGTACTTC
j_call: TRBJ1-1; d_call: TRBD1; clone_size: many; v_call: TRBV12-3/TRBV12-4; cdr3_aa: CASSLAAGGQNTEAFF; cdr3_nt: TGTGCCAGCAGTTTAGCGGCAGGGGGCCAGAACACTGAAGCTTTCTTT
j_call: TRBJ2-2; d_call: .; clone_size: once; v_call: TRBV5-1; cdr3_aa: CASSLSGAPNTGELFF; cdr3_nt: TGCGCCAGCAGCTTGTCGGGGGCCCCGAACACCGGGGAGCTGTTTTTT
j_call: TRBJ1-2; d_call: .; clone_size: .; v_call: TRBV12-3/TRBV12-4; cdr3_aa: CASSLSSGGGNYGYTF; cdr3_nt: TGTGCCAGCAGTTTGTCATCCGGGGGAGGTAACTATGGCTACACCTTC
j_call: TRBJ2-3; d_call: .; clone_size: few; v_call: TRBV24-1; cdr3_aa: CATSDSRLEDTQYF; cdr3_nt: TGTGCCACCAGTGATTCGAGACTGGAAGATACGCAGTATTTT
j_call: TRBJ2-5; d_call: .; clone_size: .; v_call: TRBV5-4; cdr3_aa: CASSLVGSPGETQYF; cdr3_nt: TGTGCCAGCAGCTTGGTTGGCAGCCCTGGAGAGACCCAGTACTTC
j_call: TRBJ2-7; d_call: .; clone_size: many; v_call: TRBV29-1; cdr3_aa: CSVEGQSGQYF; cdr3_nt: TGCAGCGTTGAAGGGCAGTCCGGGCAGTACTTC
j_call: TRBJ2-3; d_call: .; clone_size: .; v_call: TRBV12-3/TRBV12-4; cdr3_aa: CASSFEQYTDTQYF; cdr3_nt: TGTGCCAGCAGTTTCGAGCAGTACACAGATACGCAGTATTTT
j_call: TRBJ2-1; d_call: TRBD2; clone_size: .; v_call: TRBV20-1; cdr3_aa: CSARVFPSGGYNEQFF; cdr3_nt: TGCAGTGCTAGAGTCTTTCCTAGCGGGGGGTACAATGAGCAGTTCTTC
j_call: TRBJ2-1; d_call: .; clone_size: .; v_call: TRBV20-1; cdr3_aa: CSATVGNEQFF; cdr3_nt: TGCAGTGCAACCGTGGGGAATGAGCAGTTCTTC
j_call: TRBJ1-2; d_call: TRBD1; clone_size: .; v_call: TRBV27; cdr3_aa: CASSLSGTGNYGYTF; cdr3_nt: TGTGCCAGCAGTTTATCAGGGACAGGGAACTATGGCTACACCTTC
j_call: TRBJ2-2; d_call: .; clone_size: .; v_call: TRBV25-1; cdr3_aa: CASSEYFDGAGELFF; cdr3_nt: TGTGCCAGCAGTGAATATTTCGATGGCGCCGGGGAGCTGTTTTTT
j_call: TRBJ2-3; d_call: .; clone_size: many; v_call: TRBV5-1; cdr3_aa: CASSLPESTDTQYF; cdr3_nt: TGCGCCAGCAGCCTGCCGGAAAGCACAGATACGCAGTATTTT
j_call: TRBJ2-1; d_call: .; clone_size: .; v_call: TRBV20-1; cdr3_aa: CSARLYNEQFF; cdr3_nt: TGCAGTGCTAGACTTTACAATGAGCAGTTCTTC
j_call: TRBJ2-5; d_call: TRBD2; clone_size: many; v_call: TRBV29-1; cdr3_aa: CSVSSGLDQTQYF; cdr3_nt: TGCAGCGTCTCTAGCGGACTGGATCAGACCCAGTACTTC
j_call: TRBJ2-2; d_call: TRBD2; clone_size: .; v_call: TRBV5-1; cdr3_aa: CASSWWGLAENDPWLFF; cdr3_nt: TGCGCCAGCAGCTGGTGGGGACTAGCGGAAAACGACCCTTGGCTGTTTTTT
j_call: TRBJ1-3; d_call: .; clone_size: many; v_call: TRBV12-3/TRBV12-4; cdr3_aa: CASSLAVNGNTIYF; cdr3_nt: TGTGCCAGCAGTTTAGCGGTAAACGGAAACACCATATATTTT
j_call: TRBJ2-2; d_call: .; clone_size: .; v_call: TRBV6-5; cdr3_aa: CASSYSAGVGELFF; cdr3_nt: TGTGCCAGCAGTTACTCTGCCGGGGTCGGGGAGCTGTTTTTT
j_call: TRBJ2-7; d_call: .; clone_size: .; v_call: TRBV20-1; cdr3_aa: CSASPRVGGEQYF; cdr3_nt: TGCAGTGCTAGCCCCAGGGTAGGGGGTGAGCAGTACTTC
j_call: TRBJ2-1; d_call: .; clone_size: .; v_call: TRBV6-6; cdr3_aa: CGSSYRTYEQFF; cdr3_nt: TGTGGCAGCAGTTATAGAACGTATGAGCAGTTCTTC
j_call: TRBJ1-6; d_call: TRBD1; clone_size: many; v_call: TRBV7-6; cdr3_aa: CASSLEDRSPNNSPLHF; cdr3_nt: TGTGCCAGCAGCTTAGAGGACAGGTCTCCAAATAATTCACCCCTCCACTTT
j_call: TRBJ2-2; d_call: .; clone_size: many; v_call: TRBV5-1; cdr3_aa: CATQRGVGTGELFF; cdr3_nt: TGCGCCACCCAGCGTGGTGTAGGTACCGGGGAGCTGTTTTTT